This T cell receptor beta chain was recorded in a study of cytomegalovirus exposure and HLA in healthy donors (dated by TCRdb to 2017 to 2019). A note on the overall study: According to an earlier analysis of 550 to 750 of the donors, about 190 million T cells yielded over 100 million unique TCR beta sequences and approximately 300 Gb of sequence data. Roughly 310 gigabases of sequencing data and approximately 85 million unique TCR sequences were included in an early release covering about 700 HLA-typed donors. Among the approximately 400 genotyped donors, about 85% belonged to the genetic ancestry cluster associated with self-reported Caucasian donors. The aim of the study was to test whether cataloging public T cell receptors could identify signatures of past pathogen exposure. The study used immunosequencing to profile the T cell repertoires of hundreds of subjects and linked those repertoires to cytomegalovirus serostatus. Besides the first cohort of roughly 640 subjects, a separate validation cohort made up of roughly 130 different subjects was used. The study combined high-throughput TCR immunosequencing, statistical association of individual TCRs with disease status, and machine learning to predict cytomegalovirus infection status. A later analysis re-analyzed previously published TCR beta repertoires from 650 to 800 donors and added high-resolution HLA genotyping to study TCR occurrence patterns. In the later analysis, no new phenotypic data were used to find candidate immune exposures; instead, reliance was placed on TCR beta sequences and their occurrence across donors. In an earlier analysis of 500 to 650 of the donors, high-throughput TCR beta sequencing was used to judge whether each TCR beta V gene segment behaved as functional or pseudogenic. Alongside the repertoire data, information on donor age, sex, ethnicity and CMV serostatus was compiled. In a later genetic analysis, genome-wide SNP genotypes for about three fifths of the roughly 670 donors were used, and that subset was treated as a discovery cohort. Every repertoire in the discovery cohort had been generated on one and the same sequencing platform. Both class I and class II loci were covered by HLA typing, at four-digit resolution. The number of typed donors differed by locus: roughly 629-640 for A, B, C, DRB1 and DQB1; 500 to 550 for DQA1; about 600 for DPA1; and 450 to 480 for DPB1. Because of strong linkage in the cohort, five DR-DQ haplotypes were treated as single units for association and clustering. Among some 400 genotyped donors of the cohort, an average of around 250,000 unique TCR beta nucleotide sequences was sequenced per donor, of which approximately 18% were non-productive.

As to this clone: Its binding antigen is unknown. Base-call qualities are not available, and no considerably larger clone is one nucleotide away.

The full study reports these points: The authors suggested that the approach could potentially be generalized to other disease states and immunological phenotypes. According to a later analysis, TCR association rates differed among HLA loci, with DRB1 alleles showing the most associated TCRs and HLA-C alleles showing the fewest. Only TCR beta chains were sequenced in this cohort, and the absence of alpha or paired-chain data limited detectable features. Fewer than 20 rarely observed V segments, including chromosome 9 orphons, were excluded from the earlier analysis of some 590 of the donors because counts were too low. Three of the identified cytomegalovirus-associated TCR beta chains were confirmed in vitro to be specific for cytomegalovirus antigens. When HLA alleles, especially DR and DQ, strongly co-occurred, attributing TCR associations to individual alleles was difficult. The sequencing pipeline was judged likely to have produced a cluster of highly shared sequence variants as a technical artifact. In a later genetic analysis, a missense DCLRE1C variant was associated with V-gene and J-gene trimming of TCR beta chains, and the association was replicated in an independent cohort. The 87-base-pair reads could not distinguish some IMGT-functional V segments, including TRBV6-2 and TRBV6-3, so those segments were excluded. Specific HLA alleles were associated with over 15,000 TCR beta sequences at a false discovery rate of 0.05 in a later analysis. The only immune exposure information available for the cohort was CMV serostatus. The study listed approximately 150 TCR beta chains as associated with cytomegalovirus. In a later analysis, several top co-occurrence clusters were reported to appear linked to parvovirus B19, influenza, CMV and Epstein-Barr virus. While some public TCRs were present in many individuals, most TCR sequences turned up only very rarely across donors. A later genetic analysis reported fewer N-insertions in productive TCRs among donors in an Asian-associated ancestry cluster than the approximately 700-donor mean. Correlated functional status among segregating V segments might be attributable to linkage disequilibrium, but an unknown experimental factor could not be ruled out. A later analysis found that HLA-associated TCR beta chains were more clonally expanded and had lower generation probabilities than equally common non-associated chains. In an earlier analysis of 450 to 750 of the donors, most TCR beta V segments appeared in productive rearrangements about 87% or about 30% of the time, broadly matching IMGT annotations. A later analysis found that most CMV-associated TCR beta chains appeared HLA-restricted, with HLA associations seemingly driven largely by CMV exposure. The classifier was reported to diagnose cytomegalovirus status with high specificity and sensitivity in both the original cohort and the validation cohort. HLA typing was unavailable for some donors at each locus, so association tests used only the typed subset. Sequencing depth was assumed to be roughly uniform across donors in the presence/absence analyses, though that assumption may not hold. A further reported finding was that TCR beta sequences accurately predicted the HLA-A and HLA-B alleles for most subjects in the first cohort.

Receptor amplification or capture employed the immunoSEQ multiplex PCR assay. For the multiplex PCR, a mixture combining 60 forward primers for TCR Vbeta segments and 13 reverse primers for TCR Jbeta segments was used. The CDR3 region of rearranged TCR beta genes was amplified from genomic DNA by a multiplex PCR assay. On the Illumina HiSeq System, the amplified TCR beta libraries were sequenced as 87-base-pair reads. The original methods were these. A later analysis tallied about 77 million unique TCR beta chains across the 600 to 700 repertoires, and some 12 million of those chains were shared by two or more donors. Raw reads were error-corrected and collapsed into unique sequences with a nearest-neighbor algorithm that merged closely related sequences to remove PCR and sequencing errors. Alignment of CDR3 sequences to IMGT reference sequences was used to assign V, D and J gene segments. For a sequence to be retained, a match of at least six nucleotides to both a V gene segment and a J gene segment was required. Rearrangements were classified as productive when the CDR3 lacked stop codons and remained in frame with V and J, and all other rearrangements were classified as non-productive. CDR3 was defined according to IMGT convention as the region running from the second conserved V-encoded cysteine to the conserved J-encoded phenylalanine. The earlier analysis of some 600 of the donors excluded sequences that lacked an unambiguous match to a single V gene segment. An earlier analysis of 587 of the donors classified V segments as functional when productive rearrangements were above 56.7% and as segregating when the standard deviation between donors was above 5%. To diagnose cytomegalovirus status from the catalog of TCR beta chain sequences, a statistical classification framework was built. V and J gene assignment, in a later analysis, came from comparing TCR nucleotide sequences with IMGT/GENE-DB human TR gene sequences. A later analysis assigned CDR3 sequences and most-parsimonious VDJ recombination scenarios with the TCRdist pipeline. In a later analysis, each TCR beta chain was defined by its CDR3 amino acid sequence together with its V-gene family, and reads lacking a unique V-gene family were excluded. To address suspected cross-contamination and a sequencing artifact, a later analysis removed some 620 highly shared, low-generation-probability nucleotide sequences. In a later analysis, a clonal expansion index for each public chain was calculated from normalized within-repertoire ranks of inferred template counts. In a later analysis, generation probabilities were computed using a VDJ recombination model fitted to out-of-frame rearrangements, and the results were checked against IGoR. In a later analysis, TCR-TCR, TCR-HLA and TCR-CMV co-occurrence was scored with hypergeometric tests, and a repertoire-size bias correction was applied to TCR pairs. False discovery rates were estimated in a later analysis by permuting HLA or CMV assignments 20 times. In a later analysis, co-occurring TCRs were grouped using DBSCAN, and TCRdist sequence similarity was added for clustering within HLA-allele-positive subsets. Repertoires with fewer than 30,000 or more than 120,000 public chains, plus five repertoires with anomalous nucleotide sharing, were excluded from co-occurrence clustering. What TCRdb holds here is the immuneACCESS table cut down to in-frame rearrangements. Part of the clones is not present; checked against another copy, under half of the missing clones reflect an unresolved V gene, and the others are unexplained. That table is the source of V, J and clone size, and D and trimming were worked out from the DNA. The sample profile shows approximately 150,000 clones; around 80% of them were found once. The ten largest clones take up roughly 3.2% of the sample.

CDR1 MNHEY and CDR2 SMNVEV are derived from the germline V gene (reference sequence). From its cysteine to its phenylalanine, the CDR3 spans 14 amino acids. Just the 42-base CDR3 DNA is kept, in frame starting at base 1. Deletion took 3 bases off V and 0 bases off J, with a span of 6 bases between the germline ends. The cohort comprised hundreds of healthy bone marrow donors. All cohort members were sampled while nominally healthy, although unrecorded immune exposures were likely present. The donor was CMV seropositive and belonged to the group of more than 250 seropositive cohort members. Each donor provided a peripheral blood sample, and peripheral blood mononuclear cells were used for TCR beta sequencing. Genomic DNA extraction from the blood cell samples was performed with the Qiagen DNeasy Blood Extraction Kit.

Sequencing was carried out using PBMCs. The clonotype was recovered from a man between 18 and 35 years old in good health and CMV-seropositive. The chain employs TRBV27 and TRBJ1-5; no D gene is confidently identified. The CDR3 is CASSLGSSNQPQHF. Here is the DNA: TGTGCCAGCAGTTTGGGCAGTAGCAATCAGCCCCAGCATTTT.